This T cell receptor beta chain was recovered during a study of shared clonotypes between healthy human individuals. Per germline, CDR1 GTSNPN and CDR2 SVGIG (reference sequence). Trimming cost V 2 bases and J 2 bases, with 7 bases left between them. The CDR3 covers 13 residues. The table came from immunoSEQ multiplex PCR; TCRdb's copy has only in-frame clones and leaves some out. The sample lists roughly 2.6 million clones, around 90% occurring once. The sequence was collected from a man aged 18 to 35 in good health. The V gene is TRBV30, the J gene TRBJ1-5; D remains ambiguous. The specimen sequenced was naive CD4+ T cells sorted from blood. Subset meaning: CD45RA+ positively selected. The CDR3 sequence: CAWSRIGNQPQHF. In DNA form, the CDR3 reads TGTGCCTGGAGTAGGATTGGCAATCAGCCCCAGCATTTT.